The present T cell receptor (beta chain) was sequenced within a study of immune heterogeneity within non-small cell lung tumors (dated by TCRdb to the late 2010s). For the wider study: By histology, the tumors included nine to ten non-squamous carcinomas, a handful of squamous cell carcinomas and 1 tumor not otherwise specified. Transcriptome data were available for just roughly 40 loci from around twelve patients, whereas TCR repertoire analysis spanned under 65 tumor loci from approximately 15 patients. Binding of neoantigens to the HLA alleles of each patient was predicted with netMHCpan-3.0 for mutant peptides of 8 to 11 amino acids. Whole-exome sequencing, RNA-seq and TCR beta repertoire sequencing were combined for multiple spatially distinct regions from each NSCLC tumor so that intratumoral immune heterogeneity could be examined.

The paper as a whole reports these results and caveats: A moderate positive correlation (R about 0.35), which was statistically significant, linked local T-cell repertoire clonality to local tumor mutational burden. Within a patient, identical dominant CDR3B clonotypes were found to recur across loci, yet unique high-frequency clones were also harbored in different tumor locations. High-frequency TCR beta clonotypes were largely distinct between individual patients.

The CDR1 and CDR2 encoded by the germline V gene are SGHRS and YFSETQ. V and J lose 0 bases and 2 bases, and a span of 12 bases separates them. The CDR3, cysteine through phenylalanine, is 16 amino acids long. Left in the record is the CDR3 DNA by itself, 48 bases read in frame from the first base. This clonotype is medium-sized (0.01 to 0.1%) in its sample. This clone's antigen is unknown. Base quality data are lacking; no much larger clone is found one base away. The TCR beta CDR3 region was amplified with a multiplex PCR system whose first round of roughly 11 cycles used 32 V-gene forward primers and 13 J-gene reverse primers. The first PCR round used a QIAGEN Multiplex PCR Kit, and the primer sequences were filed in Chinese patent CN105087789A. Illumina universal primers were attached in a second round of PCR run with the Phusion High-Fidelity PCR Kit. Paired-end sequencing of TCR libraries was carried out on the Illumina HiSeq X Ten platform at a read length of 151 bp. As for how the authors treated the data: Cutadapt was used to discard reads without multiplex PCR primers, PEAR merged the read pairs, and MiXCR with default settings called the CDR3 regions. Shannon entropy measured repertoire diversity, and clonality was calculated as one minus the Shannon entropy divided by the ln of the count of productive unique sequences. Clonotypes at a frequency of at least 0.5% were defined as dominant or high-frequency T-cell clones. The public reads were quality trimmed at Q25 with fastp and then assembled into clones with MiXCR by TCRdb, keeping productive beta chains. Rows are unified per CDR3 protein, each entry keeping the most common DNA and genes. These V and J calls originate from TCRdb's pipeline instead of the authors' own analysis. The sample table lists around 3,200 distinct CDR3 sequences, about 22% of them with a count of one. 15% to 20% of the sample is taken by the ten largest.

Genomic DNA was extracted from bulk tumor tissue and used as the TCR template, and roughly 600 ng gDNA was amplified per sample. Multiple biopsies per primary tumor were taken during surgery, spaced as far apart as possible within the tumor mass. The study cohort was described as untreated, and patients were newly diagnosed NSCLC cases undergoing curative surgery. Donors were fewer than 18 newly diagnosed non-small cell lung cancer patients undergoing surgery with curative intent. Two independent pathologists examined the resected tumor masses. Only DNA and RNA samples of high quality went on to sequencing.

The chain uses TRBV5-1 and TRBJ2-1; too little of a D gene remains to name it. Sequencing input: lung tumor tissue. The origin of this receptor is a man aged 55-75 years with non-small cell lung cancer. The CDR3 region reads CASSLVAQTTYNEQFF. The DNA sequence is TGCGCCAGCAGCTTGGTTGCGCAAACCACCTACAATGAGCAGTTCTTC.